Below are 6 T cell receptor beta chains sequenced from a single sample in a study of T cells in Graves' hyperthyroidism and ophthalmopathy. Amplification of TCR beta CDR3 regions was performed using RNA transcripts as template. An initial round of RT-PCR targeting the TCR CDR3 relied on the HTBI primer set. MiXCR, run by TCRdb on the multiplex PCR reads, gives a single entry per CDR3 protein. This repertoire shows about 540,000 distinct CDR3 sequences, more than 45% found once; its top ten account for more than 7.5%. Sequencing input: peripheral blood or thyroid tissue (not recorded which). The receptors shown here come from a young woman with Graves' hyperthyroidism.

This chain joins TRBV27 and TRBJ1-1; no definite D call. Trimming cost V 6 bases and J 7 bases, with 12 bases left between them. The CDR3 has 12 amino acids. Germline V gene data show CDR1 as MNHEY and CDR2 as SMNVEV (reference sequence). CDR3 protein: CASSRGSGEAFF. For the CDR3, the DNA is TGTGCCAGCAGCCGTGGGAGCGGTGAAGCTTTCTTT.

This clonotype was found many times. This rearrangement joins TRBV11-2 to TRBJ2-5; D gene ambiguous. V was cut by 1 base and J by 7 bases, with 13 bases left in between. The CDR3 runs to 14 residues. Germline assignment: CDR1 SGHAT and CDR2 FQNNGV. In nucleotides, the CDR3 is TGTGCCAGCAGCTTAGTAGTCAGCCCGTTGACCCAGTACTTC. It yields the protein CASSLVVSPLTQYF.

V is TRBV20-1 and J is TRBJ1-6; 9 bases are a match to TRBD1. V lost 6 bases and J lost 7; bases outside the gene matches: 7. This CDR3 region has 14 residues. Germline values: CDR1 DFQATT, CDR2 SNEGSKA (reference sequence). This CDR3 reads CSALGTGWNSPLHF. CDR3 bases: TGCAGTGCCCTCGGGACAGGGTGGAATTCACCCCTCCACTTT.

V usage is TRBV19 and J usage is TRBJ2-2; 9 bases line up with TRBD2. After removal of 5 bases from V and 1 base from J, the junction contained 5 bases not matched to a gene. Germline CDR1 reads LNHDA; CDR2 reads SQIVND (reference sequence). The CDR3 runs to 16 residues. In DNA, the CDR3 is TGTGCCAGTAGTTTGAGCGGGAGGTGGAACACCGGGGAGCTGTTTTTT. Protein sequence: CASSLSGRWNTGELFF.

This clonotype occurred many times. CDR3 in amino acids: CASGSRTYQETQYF. The DNA for the CDR3 is TGTGCCAGCGGGTCCAGGACTTACCAAGAGACCCAGTACTTC. The chain carries TRBV11-3 and TRBJ2-5, with D possibly being TRBD2 (5 bases). Trimming shortened V by 8 bases and J by 0 bases, and 13 bases separated the two germline ends. The CDR3 sequence is 14 residues long. The germline V gene has CDR1 SGHNT and CDR2 YENEEA.

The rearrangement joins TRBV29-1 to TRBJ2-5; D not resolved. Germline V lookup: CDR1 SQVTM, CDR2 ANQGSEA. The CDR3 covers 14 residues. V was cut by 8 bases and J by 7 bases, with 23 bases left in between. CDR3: CSLNIWGPPVTQYF. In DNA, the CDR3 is TGCAGCTTGAATATATGGGGTCCGCCAGTGACCCAGTACTTC.